Listed below are T cell receptor beta chains from one sample, sequenced in a study of T cell clones after liver transplantation. Generated by immunoSEQ multiplex PCR, the TCRdb table keeps only in-frame clones and is missing some. Among about 120,000 clones listed, around nine tenths were seen once. Specimen: CD4+ T cells from blood, collected 12 months after liver transplant. Receptor source: a human patient who received a liver transplant. Some T cells may be the graft donor's. Both conserved end residues are part of each CDR3. Each record gives: clone size, D gene, V gene, J gene, CDR3 DNA, CDR3 protein. D genes are given only for firm matches. Clone size is shown for a subset of rows, as once, few, many or a class of expanded clone.

-	-	TRBV7-2	TRBJ1-5	TGTGCCAGCAGCTTAGGGGAGGCCAGCAATCAGCCCCAGCATTTT	CASSLGEASNQPQHF
few	TRBD1	TRBV7-2	TRBJ1-2	TGTGCCAGCAGTAATGCGCCCTACAGGGGGCGAGGCTATGGCTACACCTTC	CASSNAPYRGRGYGYTF
-	TRBD1	TRBV29-1	TRBJ1-2	TGCAGCGTGACCCTGACAGGGGCAAGCTATGGCTACACCTTC	CSVTLTGASYGYTF
-	-	TRBV14	TRBJ1-1	TGTGCCAGCAGCCTGGACAGGAACACTGAAGCTTTCTTT	CASSLDRNTEAFF
-	-	TRBV6-1	TRBJ2-7	TGTGCCAGCAGTGAACTTCGACAGTCCTACGAGCAGTACTTC	CASSELRQSYEQYF
-	-	TRBV6-6	TRBJ2-6	TGTGCCAGCAGTTACTACCCCGGAGCCGGGGCCAACGTCCTGACTTTC	CASSYYPGAGANVLTF
-	-	TRBV11-1	TRBJ2-2	TGTGCCAGCAGCTGGTACACCGGGGAGCTGTTTTTT	CASSWYTGELFF
-	-	TRBV2	TRBJ1-5	TGTGCCAGCAGTGAATGGGGGTTGGGTCAGCCCCAGCATTTT	CASSEWGLGQPQHF
-	TRBD1	TRBV30	TRBJ1-4	TGTGCCTGGAGTGGCTCCTGGGACAGCTATAATGAAAAACTGTTTTTT	CAWSGSWDSYNEKLFF
-	TRBD2	TRBV7-9	TRBJ2-1	TGTGCCAGCAGCTCTACTAGCGGGAGGGCCGGCGGGACCTACAATGAGCAGTTCTTC	CASSSTSGRAGGTYNEQFF
-	-	TRBV29-1	TRBJ2-1	TGCAGCGTCGAGACTCCCCTGGGGTACAATGAGCAGTTCTTC	CSVETPLGYNEQFF
-	TRBD1	TRBV7-3	TRBJ1-1	TGTGCCAGCAGCCTCGGACAGGGGAACACTGAAGCTTTCTTT	CASSLGQGNTEAFF
-	-	TRBV6-5	TRBJ2-1	TGTGCCGGTCGCGGGATTGAGCAGTTCTTC	CAGRGIEQFF
-	-	TRBV6-5	TRBJ1-5	TGTGCCAGCAGTTACTCGATGGGGGGCGTGCCCCAGCATTTT	CASSYSMGGVPQHF